One T cell receptor beta chain is described in this entry. This sample stems from a study of Graves' ophthalmopathy and Graves' hyperthyroidism. Amplifying from RNA transcripts, the study obtained TCR beta CDR3 regions. HTBI primers were employed in first-round RT-PCR, then a second-round multiplex PCR followed. One entry per CDR3 protein results from TCRdb running MiXCR on the multiplex PCR reads. The sample includes about 700,000 distinct CDR3 sequences, 40% of them seen just once. This CDR3 has 12 residues. Trimming shortened V by 3 bases and J by 7 bases, and 7 bases separated the two germline ends. Germline V gives CDR1 LGHNA, CDR2 YSLEER. Ophthalmopathy donors' eye disease showed moderate-to-severe activity, CAS of at least 3, NOSPECS of at least 4 and duration under 3 months.

The chain uses TRBV4-3 and TRBJ1-5; D unclear. This TCR came from an adult man with Graves' ophthalmopathy. The specimen was peripheral blood. The CDR3 spells CASSQGVQPQHF. CDR3 nucleotides: TGCGCCAGCAGCCAGGGCGTGCAGCCCCAGCATTTT.